Listed below are T cell receptor beta chains from one sample, sequenced in a study of blood T cell repertoires in COVID-19. Produced via immunoSEQ multiplex PCR; TCRdb's table is partial and in-frame only. Of 95,000 to 150,000 clones in the sample, roughly three quarters were seen once. Sequencing was done on a sample of peripheral blood. The receptors originated from a human donor in a cohort sampled during active COVID-19. CDR3s include the opening cysteine and the closing phenylalanine or tryptophan.

j_gene,v_gene,CDR3aa
TRBJ2-7,TRBV19,CASSKDRGRPDEQYF
TRBJ2-7,TRBV11-2,CASSLVPGTGYEQYF
TRBJ2-7,TRBV19,CASSIGRDYEQYF
TRBJ2-7,TRBV5-6,CASSENPTGLYEQYF
TRBJ1-2,TRBV7-2,CASSLFRDSFYGYTF
TRBJ2-5,TRBV10-1,CASSSGIQETQYF
TRBJ2-7,TRBV6-2/TRBV6-3,CASSFPTLAGARRGYEQYF
TRBJ2-7,TRBV15,CATSRGLAGIYEQYF
TRBJ2-7,TRBV30,CAWSVPGQASYEQYF
TRBJ1-2,TRBV2,CASRLTGVYGYTF
TRBJ2-1,TRBV24-1,CATSDFNNEQFF
TRBJ2-2,TRBV5-1,CASSFRGSGELFF
TRBJ1-6,TRBV27,CASRTTGLSPLHF
TRBJ1-3,TRBV7-6,CASSDRGQAGNTIYF
TRBJ1-4,TRBV21-1,CASSKTSGQVYEKLFF
TRBJ2-7,TRBV5-5,CASSLTLGGFSSYEQYF
TRBJ2-2,TRBV7-9,CASSLGQGATGELFF
TRBJ1-5,TRBV28,CASSLTRGTGGDQPQHF
TRBJ1-3,TRBV27,CASSLSGRPGTSGNTIYF
TRBJ1-1,TRBV6-5,CASWMTQGNTEAFF
TRBJ2-7,TRBV12-3/TRBV12-4,CASRGLQAYEQYF
TRBJ1-1,TRBV18,CASSQTASEAFF
TRBJ1-6,TRBV5-1,CASTRDSNSPLHF
TRBJ2-6,TRBV4-1,CASSRIVNPGANVLTF
TRBJ1-1,TRBV30,CAWARGTEAFF
TRBJ2-5,TRBV6-1,CASSERGLADRETQYF
TRBJ2-7,TRBV12-3/TRBV12-4,CASSLRVGEQYF
TRBJ2-7,TRBV27,CASSLSTGDYEQYF
TRBJ2-5,TRBV28,CASSLLSGGAKETQYF
TRBJ2-2,TRBV6-5,CASSFANTGELFF
TRBJ2-7,TRBV27,CASSGIVTGLHEQYF
TRBJ1-2,TRBV10-3,CAISERKDGVNYGYTF
TRBJ1-5,TRBV15,CATSRDLRSNQPQHF
TRBJ1-5,TRBV10-3,CAISRDKYSNQPQHF
TRBJ1-5,TRBV18,CASSPGSNQPQHF
TRBJ2-7,TRBV11-2,CASSLFFGTGSYEQYF
TRBJ2-7,TRBV5-1,CASSFQRGGPYEQYF
TRBJ2-7,TRBV4-1,CASSQEGQGTVYEQYF
TRBJ1-2,TRBV10-3,CAISLDRQEGYTF
TRBJ1-5,TRBV19,CASTHRDNQPQHF
TRBJ2-2,TRBV10-1,CASSGTGFTGELFF
TRBJ1-1,TRBV4-2,CASSQARTGKNTEAFF
TRBJ1-3,TRBV2,CASSEYIAGNTIYF